What follows describes a single T cell receptor beta chain. Its target is unknown. The junction differs from germline at one of its ends, possibly a read error. The data stem from a study of tumor and adjacent non-tumor tissue in lung cancer. Across the whole study: Aged roughly 31 to 76 years, patients included roughly ten men and a few women with stage I to III disease.

The library came from three nested PCR rounds adapted from ARM-PCR protocols. TCRdb re-called the multiplex PCR reads through MiXCR, storing one row per CDR3 protein. The sample consists of about 120,000 distinct CDR3 sequences, about 80% of them appearing once. RNA was extracted from bulk tissue without any cell sorting. Study findings and constraints: In normal lung, the top 100 clones were significantly more dominant than in tumor.

The sequence was collected from a man between 65 and 85 years old with non-small cell lung cancer. Sequencing input: lung tumor tissue.

Here the CDR3 reads CASGLGRTNQGTKYF. The CDR3 bases are TGTGCCAGCGGCCTGGGTAGGACTAATCAAGGGACCAAGTACTTC. The rearrangement links TRBV11-1 to TRBJ2-5; D might be TRBD2 (6 bases). Germline V lookup: CDR1 SGHAT, CDR2 FQDESV (reference sequence). This CDR3 has 15 residues.